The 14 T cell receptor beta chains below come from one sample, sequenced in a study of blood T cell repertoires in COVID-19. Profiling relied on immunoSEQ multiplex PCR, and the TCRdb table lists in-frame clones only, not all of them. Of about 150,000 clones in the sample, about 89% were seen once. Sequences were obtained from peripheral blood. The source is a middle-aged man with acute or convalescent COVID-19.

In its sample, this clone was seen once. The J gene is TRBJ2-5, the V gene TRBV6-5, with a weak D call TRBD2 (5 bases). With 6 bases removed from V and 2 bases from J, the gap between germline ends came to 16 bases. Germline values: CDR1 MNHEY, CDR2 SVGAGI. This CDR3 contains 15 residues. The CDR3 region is CASRPEGRIQETQYF. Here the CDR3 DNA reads TGTGCCAGCAGACCTGAGGGAAGGATTCAAGAGACCCAGTACTTC.

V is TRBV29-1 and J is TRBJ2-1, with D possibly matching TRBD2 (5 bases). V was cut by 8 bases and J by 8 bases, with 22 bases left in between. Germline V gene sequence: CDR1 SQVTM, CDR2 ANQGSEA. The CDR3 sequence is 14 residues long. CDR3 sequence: CSPRTRVSIDEQFF. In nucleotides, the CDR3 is TGCAGCCCCCGGACGCGGGTAAGTATCGATGAGCAGTTCTTC.

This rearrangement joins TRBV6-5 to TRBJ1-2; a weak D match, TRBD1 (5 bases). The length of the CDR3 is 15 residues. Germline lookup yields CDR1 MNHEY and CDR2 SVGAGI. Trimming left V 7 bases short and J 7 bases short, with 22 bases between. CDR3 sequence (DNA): TGTGCCAGCAAAATTTTCGCGGGGGTTTCGGGTGGCTACACCTTC. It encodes CASKIFAGVSGGYTF.

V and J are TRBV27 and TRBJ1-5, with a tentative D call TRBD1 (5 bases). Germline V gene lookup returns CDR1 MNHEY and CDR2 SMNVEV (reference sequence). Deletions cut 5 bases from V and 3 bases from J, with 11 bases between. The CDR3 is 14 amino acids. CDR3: CASSGGVNNQPQHF. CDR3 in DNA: TGTGCCAGCAGTGGAGGGGTGAACAATCAGCCCCAGCATTTT.

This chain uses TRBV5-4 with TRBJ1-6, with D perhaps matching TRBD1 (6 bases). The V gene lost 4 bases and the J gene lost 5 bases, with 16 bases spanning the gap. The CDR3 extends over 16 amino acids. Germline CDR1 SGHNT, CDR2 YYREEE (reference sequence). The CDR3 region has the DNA TGTGCCAGCAGCCCACAGGGAGGGGTCCATAATTCACCCCTCCACTTT. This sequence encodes CASSPQGGVHNSPLHF.

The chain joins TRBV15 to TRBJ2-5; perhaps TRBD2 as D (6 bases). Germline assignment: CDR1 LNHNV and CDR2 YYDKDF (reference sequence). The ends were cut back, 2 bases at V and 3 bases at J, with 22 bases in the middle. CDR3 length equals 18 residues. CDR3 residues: CATSRKRGGTAFEETQYF. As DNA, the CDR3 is TGTGCCACCAGCAGAAAAAGGGGCGGGACTGCTTTCGAAGAGACCCAGTACTTC.

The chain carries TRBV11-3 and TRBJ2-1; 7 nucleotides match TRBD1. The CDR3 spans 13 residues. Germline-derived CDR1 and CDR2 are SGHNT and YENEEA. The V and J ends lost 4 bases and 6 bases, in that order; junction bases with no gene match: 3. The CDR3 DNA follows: TGTGCCAGCAGCTCGCACAGGGGCAATGAGCAGTTCTTC. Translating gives CASSSHRGNEQFF.

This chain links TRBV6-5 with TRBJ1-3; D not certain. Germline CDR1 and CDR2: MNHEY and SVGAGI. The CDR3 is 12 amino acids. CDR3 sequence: CTIGSSGNTIYF. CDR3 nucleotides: TGTACAATTGGGAGCTCTGGAAACACCATATATTTT.

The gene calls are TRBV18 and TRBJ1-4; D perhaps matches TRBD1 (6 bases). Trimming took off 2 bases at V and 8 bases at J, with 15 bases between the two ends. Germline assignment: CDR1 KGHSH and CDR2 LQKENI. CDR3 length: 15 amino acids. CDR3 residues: CASSPNQGLGEKLFF. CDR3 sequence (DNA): TGTGCCAGCTCACCAAACCAGGGGCTTGGCGAAAAACTGTTTTTT. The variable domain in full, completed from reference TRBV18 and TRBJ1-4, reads NAGVMQNPRHLVRRRGQEARLRCSPMKGHSHVYWYRQLPEEGLKFMVYLQKENIIDESGMPKERFSAEFPKEGPSILRIQQVVRGDSAAYFCASSPNQGLGEKLFFGSGTQLSVL.

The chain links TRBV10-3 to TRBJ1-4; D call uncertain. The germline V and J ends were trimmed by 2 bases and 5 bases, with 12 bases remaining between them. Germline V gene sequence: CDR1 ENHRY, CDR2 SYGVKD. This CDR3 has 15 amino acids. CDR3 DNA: TGTGCCATCAGTGAGAGTCCGGTCGCCAATGAAAAACTGTTTTTT. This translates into CAISESPVANEKLFF.

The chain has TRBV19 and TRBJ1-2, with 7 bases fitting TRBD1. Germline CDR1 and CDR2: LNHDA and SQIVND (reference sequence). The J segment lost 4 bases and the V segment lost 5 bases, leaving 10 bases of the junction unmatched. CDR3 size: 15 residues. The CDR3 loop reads CASSPTGQLPYGYTF. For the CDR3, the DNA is TGTGCCAGTAGTCCGACGGGACAGCTCCCCTATGGCTACACCTTC. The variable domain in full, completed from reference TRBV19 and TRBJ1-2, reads DGGITQSPKYLFRKEGQNVTLSCEQNLNHDAMYWYRQDPGQGLRLIYYSQIVNDFQKGDIAEGYSVSREKKESFPLTVTSAQKNPTAFYLCASSPTGQLPYGYTFGSGTRLTVV.

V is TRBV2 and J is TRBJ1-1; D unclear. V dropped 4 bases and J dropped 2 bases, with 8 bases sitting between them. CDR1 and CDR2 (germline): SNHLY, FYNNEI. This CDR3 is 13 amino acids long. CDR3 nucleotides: TGTGCCAGCAGTGTTGAGAAAAACACTGAAGCTTTCTTT. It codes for CASSVEKNTEAFF. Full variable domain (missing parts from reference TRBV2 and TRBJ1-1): EPEVTQTPSHQVTQMGQEVILRCVPISNHLYFYWYRQILGQKVEFLVSFYNNEISEKSEIFDDQFSVERPDGSNFTLKIRSTKLEDSAMYFCASSVEKNTEAFFGQGTRLTVV.

CDR3 nucleotide sequence: TGTGCCAGCTCACCAGCGGGGGGTCACCAAGAGACCCAGTACTTC. Protein: CASSPAGGHQETQYF. This chain uses TRBV18 with TRBJ2-5, with 8 positions matching TRBD2. Germline V gene lookup returns CDR1 KGHSH and CDR2 LQKENI. The CDR3 has 15 amino acids. J was trimmed by 0 bases and V by 2 bases; bases with no gene match: 2.

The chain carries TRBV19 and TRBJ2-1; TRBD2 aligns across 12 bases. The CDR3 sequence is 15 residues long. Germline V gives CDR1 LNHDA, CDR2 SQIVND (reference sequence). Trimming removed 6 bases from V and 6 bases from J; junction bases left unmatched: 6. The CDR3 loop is CASRVGTSGFNEQFF. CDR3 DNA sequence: TGTGCCAGTAGGGTAGGGACTAGCGGGTTCAATGAGCAGTTCTTC.